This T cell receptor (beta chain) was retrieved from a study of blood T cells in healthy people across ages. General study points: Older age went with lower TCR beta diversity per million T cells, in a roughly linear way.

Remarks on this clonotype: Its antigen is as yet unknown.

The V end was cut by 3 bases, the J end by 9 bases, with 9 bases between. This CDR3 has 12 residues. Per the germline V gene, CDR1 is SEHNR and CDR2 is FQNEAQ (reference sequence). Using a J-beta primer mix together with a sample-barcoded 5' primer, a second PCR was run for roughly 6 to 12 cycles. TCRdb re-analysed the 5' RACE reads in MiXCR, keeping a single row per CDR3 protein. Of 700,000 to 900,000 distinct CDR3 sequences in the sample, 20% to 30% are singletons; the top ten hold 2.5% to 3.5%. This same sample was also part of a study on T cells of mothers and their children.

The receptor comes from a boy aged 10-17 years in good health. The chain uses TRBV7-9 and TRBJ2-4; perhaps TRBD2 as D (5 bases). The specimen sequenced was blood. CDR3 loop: CASSFQEGIQYF. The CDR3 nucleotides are TGTGCCAGCAGCTTTCAAGAGGGCATTCAGTACTTC.